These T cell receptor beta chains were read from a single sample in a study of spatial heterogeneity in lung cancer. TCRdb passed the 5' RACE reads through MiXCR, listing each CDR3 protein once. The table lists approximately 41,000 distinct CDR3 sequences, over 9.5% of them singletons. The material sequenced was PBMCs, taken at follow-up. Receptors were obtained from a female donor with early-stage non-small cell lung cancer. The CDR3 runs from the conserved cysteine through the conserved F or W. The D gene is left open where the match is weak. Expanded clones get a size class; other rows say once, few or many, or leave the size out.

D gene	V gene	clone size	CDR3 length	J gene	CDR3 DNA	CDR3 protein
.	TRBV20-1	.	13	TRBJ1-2	TGCAGTGCTAGAAACAGGGTCGGCGATGGCTACACCTTC	CSARNRVGDGYTF
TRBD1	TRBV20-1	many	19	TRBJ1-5	TGCAGTGCGGCCCTGGGTGGGACAGGGTCGAATTATGGGGATCAGCCCCAGCATTTT	CSAALGGTGSNYGDQPQHF
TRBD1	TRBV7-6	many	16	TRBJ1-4	TGTGCCAGCAGCTTAGACAACGACAGGGCCGGAGAAAAACTGTTTTTT	CASSLDNDRAGEKLFF
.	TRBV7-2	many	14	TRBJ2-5	TGTGCCAGCAGCTCAGGACAGAGTCAAGAGACCCAGTACTTC	CASSSGQSQETQYF
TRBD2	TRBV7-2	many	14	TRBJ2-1	TGTGCCAGCAGCTTAGTGAATAGCGGGGCCCCCTACCTCTTC	CASSLVNSGAPYLF
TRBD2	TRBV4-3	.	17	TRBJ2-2	TGCGCCAGCAGCCATCGACTAGCGGGGGGGCCATTTGGGGAGCTGTTTTTT	CASSHRLAGGPFGELFF
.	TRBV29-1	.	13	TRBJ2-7	TGCAGCGTTGAAGAGGCCCGGGGCTACGAGCAGTACTTC	CSVEEARGYEQYF
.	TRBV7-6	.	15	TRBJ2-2	TGTGCCAGCAGCTTAGGTAGTTTTAACACCGGGGAGCTGTTTTTT	CASSLGSFNTGELFF
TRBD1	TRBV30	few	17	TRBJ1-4	TGTGCCTGGAGTCCCTCCCGTCGGGCAGGGGGCCTCGAAAAACTGTTTTTT	CAWSPSRRAGGLEKLFF
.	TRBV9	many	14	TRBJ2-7	TGTGCCAGCAGCGTAGCTGGTAGCGATTACGAGCAGTACTTC	CASSVAGSDYEQYF
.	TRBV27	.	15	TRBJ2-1	TGTGCCAGCAGCCCCGACGATGTAGCCTACAATGAGCAGTTCTTC	CASSPDDVAYNEQFF
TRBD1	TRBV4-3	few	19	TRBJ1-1	TGCGCCAGCAGCTATACCCCGAGACAGGGGACGACTATGAACACTGAAGCTTTCTTT	CASSYTPRQGTTMNTEAFF
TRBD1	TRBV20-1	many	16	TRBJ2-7	TGCAGTGCTAGAGATGCCCCCGACAGGGGCCCCTACGAGCAGTACTTC	CSARDAPDRGPYEQYF
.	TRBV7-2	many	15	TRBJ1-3	TGTGCCAGCAGCTCCACAGGGCCCCCTGGGAACACCATATATTTT	CASSSTGPPGNTIYF
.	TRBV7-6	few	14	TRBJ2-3	TGTGCCAGCAGCTTGGCGGGGAACACAGATACGCAGTATTTT	CASSLAGNTDTQYF
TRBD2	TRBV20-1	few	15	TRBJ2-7	TGCAGTGCTAGAGATTTAGCGGGGGCGACCTACGAGCAGTACTTC	CSARDLAGATYEQYF
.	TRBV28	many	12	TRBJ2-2	TGTGCCAGCAGCCAGAACACCGGGGAGCTGTTTTTT	CASSQNTGELFF
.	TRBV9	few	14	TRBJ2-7	TGTGCCAGCAGCGTAGCCTCGAGCTCCTACGAGCAGTACTTC	CASSVASSSYEQYF
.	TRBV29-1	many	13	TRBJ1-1	TGCAGCGTTCTGGGGGGCCCCTCCACTGAAGCTTTCTTT	CSVLGGPSTEAFF
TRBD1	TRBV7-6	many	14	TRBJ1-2	TGTGCCAGCAGCCGTGACAGGGTTTCAGGAGGCTACACCTTC	CASSRDRVSGGYTF
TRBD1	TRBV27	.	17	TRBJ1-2	TGTGCCAGCAGTTTATCGCTTGGGGACAGAGATAACTATGGCTACACCTTC	CASSLSLGDRDNYGYTF
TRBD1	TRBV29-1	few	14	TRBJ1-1	TGCAGCGTTAAGGAGAGGGGGCAGAGCACTGAAGCTTTCTTT	CSVKERGQSTEAFF
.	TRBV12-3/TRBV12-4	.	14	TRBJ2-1	TGTGCCAGCAGTATGACTAGAACGGGGAATGAGCAGTTCTTC	CASSMTRTGNEQFF
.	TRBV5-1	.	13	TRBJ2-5	TGCGCCAGCAGGCCCCCGGGAACGGAGACCCAGTACTTC	CASRPPGTETQYF
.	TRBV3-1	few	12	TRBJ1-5	TGTGCCAGCAGCCAAGTCGGACAGCCCCAGCATTTT	CASSQVGQPQHF
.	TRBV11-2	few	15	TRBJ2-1	TGTGCCAGCAGCTTAGATCCAGGCTACTACAATGAGCAGTTCTTC	CASSLDPGYYNEQFF
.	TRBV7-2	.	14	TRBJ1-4	TGTGCCAGCAGCCCGACTGGGTCTAATGAAAAACTGTTTTTT	CASSPTGSNEKLFF
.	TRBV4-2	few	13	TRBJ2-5	TGTGCCAGCAGTCACGGGGGTGGGGAGACCCAGTACTTC	CASSHGGGETQYF
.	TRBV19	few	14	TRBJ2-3	TGTGCCAGTAGTGTGACCCGAAGGGCAGATACGCAGTATTTT	CASSVTRRADTQYF
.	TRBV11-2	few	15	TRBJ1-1	TGTGCCAGCAGCTTAGAGAGCGGCTGGGACACTGAAGCTTTCTTT	CASSLESGWDTEAFF
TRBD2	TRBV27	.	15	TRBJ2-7	TGTGCCAGCAGAGGACTAGCGGGCCCCTTGAGGGAGCAGTACTTC	CASRGLAGPLREQYF
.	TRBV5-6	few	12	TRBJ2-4	TGTGCCAGCACCGGCAAAACGGGCATTCAGTACTTC	CASTGKTGIQYF
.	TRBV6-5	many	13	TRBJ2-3	TGTGTTACCCGGGGGTCGAGCACAGATACGCAGTATTTT	CVTRGSSTDTQYF